Sequencing of this T cell receptor (beta chain) was carried out in a study of response to subunit inactivated influenza vaccine. The CDR3 runs to 15 residues. The V segment lost 1 base and the J segment 6 bases; nucleotides outside the gene matches: 8. Germline V lookup: CDR1 LNHDA, CDR2 SQIVND (reference sequence). One entry per CDR3 protein results from TCRdb running MiXCR on the RT-PCR reads. The table shows fewer than 700,000 distinct CDR3 sequences, with over 10% occurring only once. The chain carries TRBV19 and TRBJ1-2; 7 bases are a match to TRBD1. The sample in question was PBMCs from blood, obtained 45 days after vaccination. The TCR comes from a man aged 50 to 59 who received an inactivated influenza vaccine. CDR3 in amino acids: CASSIGQGRSDGYTF. CDR3 nucleotide sequence: TGTGCCAGTAGTATAGGACAGGGCAGGAGTGATGGCTACACCTTC. The whole variable domain, remainder taken from reference TRBV19 and TRBJ1-2, is DGGITQSPKYLFRKEGQNVTLSCEQNLNHDAMYWYRQDPGQGLRLIYYSQIVNDFQKGDIAEGYSVSREKKESFPLTVTSAQKNPTAFYLCASSIGQGRSDGYTFGSGTRLTVV.